What follows are 28 T cell receptor beta chains derived from one specimen sequenced in a study of T cell responses to AZD1222 COVID-19 vaccine. TCRdb's copy holds only in-frame clones and misses some; the assay was immunoSEQ multiplex PCR. Here the sample spans approximately 170,000 clones, around 93% being singletons. The specimen comprised peripheral blood, sampled on day 0 of AZD1222 vaccination. The receptors shown here come from an adult in good health.

This clone was detected only once. The gene calls are TRBV28 and TRBJ1-2; D is ambiguous. Per the germline V gene, CDR1 is MDHEN and CDR2 is SYDVKM. With 3 bases removed from V and 0 bases from J, the gap between germline ends came to 8 bases. This CDR3 spans 14 amino acids. CDR3 sequence (DNA): TGTGCCAGCAGTTTGGAGTATCCTAACTATGGCTACACCTTC. This sequence encodes CASSLEYPNYGYTF.

The CDR3 here is CASSSTTLGSSALHF. Written as DNA, the CDR3 is TGTGCCAGCAGTTCCACCACCCTTGGGTCCTCGGCCCTCCACTTT. The V call is TRBV28, the J call TRBJ1-6, with D hard to call. The CDR3 consists of 15 residues. Per the germline V gene, CDR1 is MDHEN and CDR2 is SYDVKM. V shed 4 bases and J shed 14 bases, with 21 bases lying between them.

The chain joins TRBV5-5 to TRBJ2-1; D is perhaps TRBD2 (6 bases). CDR3 length: 15 residues. Per the germline V gene, CDR1 is SGHKS and CDR2 is YYEKEE (reference sequence). V lost 1 base, J lost 3 bases, and 11 bases lay in between. CDR3 protein: CASSLREESYNEQFF. The CDR3 DNA follows: TGTGCCAGCAGCTTGAGGGAGGAGAGCTACAATGAGCAGTTCTTC.

As DNA, the CDR3 is TGTGCCAGCAGCGCACGCCCAGACGCTCTGGCGGGCATTTCCTCCTATAATTCACCCCTCCACTTT. Protein product: CASSARPDALAGISSYNSPLHF. This sequence joins TRBV9 and TRBJ1-6; D call uncertain. Germline V gives CDR1 SGDLS, CDR2 YYNGEE. Trimming took 3 bases from V and 0 from J, leaving 28 bases between them. CDR3 length: 22 residues.

This clone is a singleton in its sample. The chain uses TRBV10-3 and TRBJ2-7, with a weak D call TRBD1 (5 bases). The CDR3 has 12 residues. Germline assignment: CDR1 ENHRY and CDR2 SYGVKD. The V end lost 8 bases, the J end lost 5 bases, and 13 bases lay between the germline ends. The chain's CDR3 is CAIAKGQNEQYF. The CDR3 bases are TGTGCCATCGCCAAGGGGCAGAACGAGCAGTACTTC.

The chain is built from TRBV29-1 and TRBJ2-1; 8 bases are shared with TRBD1. The CDR3 sequence is 14 residues long. Germline CDR1 SQVTM, CDR2 ANQGSEA. V shed 4 bases and J 2 bases; nucleotides not matched to a gene: 4. CDR3 nucleotides: TGCAGCGTTGCGGACAGGGTCACCTACAATGAGCAGTTCTTC. Encoded protein: CSVADRVTYNEQFF.

The gene calls are TRBV18 and TRBJ1-2; 7 bases line up with TRBD1. Germline assignment: CDR1 KGHSH and CDR2 LQKENI. V was clipped by 3 bases and J by 5 bases; unmatched bases: 3. The CDR3 extends over 13 amino acids. DNA for the CDR3: TGTGCCAGCTCACCGGAGACAGGGTATGGCTACACCTTC. Translation gives CASSPETGYGYTF. Looking up the rest from reference TRBV18 and TRBJ1-2 gives the full variable domain: NAGVMQNPRHLVRRRGQEARLRCSPMKGHSHVYWYRQLPEEGLKFMVYLQKENIIDESGMPKERFSAEFPKEGPSILRIQQVVRGDSAAYFCASSPETGYGYTFGSGTRLTVV.

The chain recombines TRBV2 with TRBJ2-2; 10 positions match TRBD2. The CDR3 is made up of 15 amino acids. The V gene end was trimmed by 5 bases and the J gene end by 4 bases; junction bases not matched to a gene: 4. Germline CDR1 and CDR2: SNHLY and FYNNEI. The CDR3 nucleotides read TGTGCCAGCAGTCGAGGACTAGCGGTCACCGGGGAGCTGTTTTTT. It is translated as CASSRGLAVTGELFF.

The gene calls are TRBV28 and TRBJ1-3; D remains ambiguous. V was cut by 10 bases and J by 0 bases, with 25 bases left in between. The length of the CDR3 is 18 residues. Germline CDR1 and CDR2: MDHEN and SYDVKM. As DNA, the CDR3 is TGTGCCACCGCGATGGGGTCCCGCCTGATTACCTCTGGAAACACCATATATTTT. This encodes CATAMGSRLITSGNTIYF.

The chain has TRBV7-6 and TRBJ2-1, with TRBD2 matching over 9 bases. This CDR3 comprises 15 residues. Germline V CDR1 and CDR2: SGHVS, FNYEAQ. Unmatched junction bases numbered 1, after V lost 1 base and J lost 3 bases. Here the CDR3 reads CASSLEREVYNEQFF. The CDR3 bases are TGTGCCAGCAGCTTAGAGCGGGAGGTCTACAATGAGCAGTTCTTC.

V is TRBV18 and J is TRBJ1-3, with no clear D. The germline CDR1 and CDR2 sequences are KGHSH and LQKENI. Trimming took 3 bases from V and 4 from J, leaving 16 bases between them. The CDR3 loop spans 16 amino acids. For the CDR3, the DNA is TGTGCCAGCTCACCCACTACAAGGACCGCGGGAAACACCATATATTTT. As protein: CASSPTTRTAGNTIYF.

Points on this clone: Other nucleotide sequences from this sample produce the same CDR3. V is TRBV6-2 or TRBV6-3 and J is TRBJ2-7, with D hard to call. Trimming took 5 bases from V and 3 from J, leaving 2 bases between them. Per the germline V gene, CDR1 is MNHEY and CDR2 is SVGEGT. This CDR3 contains 10 residues. CDR3 sequence: CASSHYEQYF. The CDR3 DNA sequence: TGTGCCAGCAGTCACTACGAGCAGTACTTC.

The chain employs TRBV7-9 and TRBJ1-1, with a tentative D call TRBD1 (5 bases). V was trimmed by 4 bases and J by 10 bases, leaving 16 bases between them. This CDR3 is 13 amino acids long. CDR1 and CDR2 from the germline V gene are SEHNR and FQNEAQ (reference sequence). The CDR3 reads CASSWGERIGAFF. Here the CDR3 DNA reads TGTGCCAGCAGCTGGGGGGAGAGGATAGGAGCTTTCTTT.

The V gene is TRBV11-2, the J gene TRBJ2-7; unclear D gene. The CDR3 runs 13 residues. With 1 base removed from V and 2 bases from J, the gap between germline ends came to 6 bases. Germline V gene sequence: CDR1 SGHAT, CDR2 FQNNGV. The CDR3, as DNA: TGTGCCAGCAGCTTAGTAATGGCCTACGAGCAGTACTTC. It codes for CASSLVMAYEQYF.

The V and J genes are TRBV29-1 and TRBJ2-6; D is uncertain. Per germline, CDR1 SQVTM and CDR2 ANQGSEA. Trimming removed 4 bases from V and 3 bases from J, with 7 bases in between. The CDR3 consists of 13 residues. The CDR3 region has the DNA TGCAGCGTTGGCAGGCTTGGGGCCAACGTCCTGACTTTC. Its protein is CSVGRLGANVLTF.

This chain links TRBV2 with TRBJ2-5; 9 bases map to TRBD2. From germline, CDR1 is SNHLY and CDR2 FYNNEI. CDR3 length equals 13 residues. Trimming removed 7 bases from V and 4 bases from J; junction bases left unmatched: 4. The CDR3 protein is CASNLAGVETQYF. CDR3 DNA sequence: TGTGCCAGCAATTTAGCGGGAGTAGAGACCCAGTACTTC.

The chain recombines TRBV19 with TRBJ2-7; tentatively, D is TRBD1 (6 bases). This CDR3 is 13 amino acids long. V was shortened by 6 bases and J by 4 bases, with 13 bases between the two germline ends. From germline, CDR1 is LNHDA and CDR2 SQIVND (reference sequence). CDR3 amino acids: CASSIQGSYEQYF. The CDR3 DNA is TGTGCCAGTAGCATACAGGGTTCGTACGAGCAGTACTTC.

V is TRBV5-1 and J is TRBJ2-2; the D gene is possibly TRBD2 (6 bases). Germline CDR1 reads SGHRS; CDR2 reads YFSETQ. V lost 0 bases, J lost 6 bases, and 15 bases lay in between. The CDR3 is 16 amino acids. The CDR3 region is CASSLAAGRGPGELFF. The CDR3 DNA reads as TGCGCCAGCAGCTTGGCGGCGGGAAGGGGTCCCGGGGAGCTGTTTTTT.

This clone was seen a single time. V gene TRBV30 combines with J gene TRBJ2-1, with 9 positions matching TRBD2. The ends lost 4 bases at V and 0 bases at J; junction bases unmatched: 7. Germline V CDR1 and CDR2: GTSNPN, SVGIG (reference sequence). The CDR3 is 16 amino acids. The CDR3 loop is CAWIPLAGSSYNEQFF. The CDR3 DNA is TGTGCCTGGATCCCCCTAGCGGGGAGCTCCTACAATGAGCAGTTCTTC.

This clone was seen a single time. The V gene is TRBV19, the J gene TRBJ2-2, with 8 positions matching TRBD1. Germline V gene lookup returns CDR1 LNHDA and CDR2 SQIVND (reference sequence). The CDR3 loop spans 17 amino acids. V shed 6 bases and J 1 base; nucleotides not matched to a gene: 10. The DNA of the CDR3 is TGTGCCAGTAGCATCTTCGGACAGGGCGTGAACACCGGGGAGCTGTTTTTT. Its translation: CASSIFGQGVNTGELFF.

The rearrangement uses TRBV15 and TRBJ2-7, with TRBD1 matching over 10 bases. CDR3 length: 15 amino acids. J was trimmed by 4 bases and V by 3 bases; bases with no gene match: 6. From germline, CDR1 is LNHNV and CDR2 YYDKDF (reference sequence). This CDR3 is CATSRDPGQGYEQYF. The CDR3 region has the DNA TGTGCCACCAGCAGGGACCCGGGACAGGGGTACGAGCAGTACTTC. Combining the CDR3 with reference TRBV15 and TRBJ2-7 gives the whole variable domain DAMVIQNPRYQVTQFGKPVTLSCSQTLNHNVMYWYQQKSSQAPKLLFHYYDKDFNNEADTPDNFQSRRPNTSFCFLDIRSPGLGDTAMYLCATSRDPGQGYEQYFGPGTRLTVT.

The CDR3 DNA is TGTGCCAGCAGCCCGGGACAGGGGGCCTTACCGGTTGGAAACACCATATATTTT. It specifies CASSPGQGALPVGNTIYF. The chain combines TRBV11-3 with TRBJ1-3; TRBD1 aligns across 12 bases. CDR1 is SGHNT, CDR2 YENEEA, per germline. Trimming took 5 bases from V and 3 from J; bases not matched to a gene: 11. The CDR3 consists of 18 residues.

This chain joins TRBV19 and TRBJ2-7; 10 nucleotides line up with TRBD2. V dropped 3 bases and J dropped 2; count of bases not matched to a gene: 7. The CDR3 is 16 residues long. Germline V gene lookup returns CDR1 LNHDA and CDR2 SQIVND (reference sequence). In DNA, the CDR3 is TGTGCCAGTAGTATGAGAGGGACTAGCGAACCCTACGAGCAGTACTTC. Its translation is CASSMRGTSEPYEQYF.

The rearrangement uses TRBV19 and TRBJ1-5; D is possibly TRBD1 (6 bases). Germline lookup yields CDR1 LNHDA and CDR2 SQIVND (reference sequence). The V and J ends lost 3 bases and 5 bases respectively, with 14 bases between them. The CDR3 has 15 amino acids. The CDR3 nucleotides read TGTGCCAGTAGTATCGCGGGGGCGCAGGATCAGCCCCAGCATTTT. Its translation: CASSIAGAQDQPQHF.

The rearrangement links TRBV7-9 to TRBJ1-4, with D tentatively TRBD1 (5 bases). The CDR3 is 15 amino acids. CDR1 and CDR2 from the germline V gene are SEHNR and FQNEAQ (reference sequence). Trimming took off 2 bases at V and 8 bases at J, with 15 bases between the two ends. The CDR3: CASSLLWGEQEKLFF. In DNA form, the CDR3 reads TGTGCCAGCAGCTTATTATGGGGGGAACAAGAAAAACTGTTTTTT.

Here the CDR3 reads CASSFQGSEQYF. The CDR3 DNA sequence: TGTGCCAGCAGTTTCCAGGGCTCCGAGCAGTACTTC. The V gene is TRBV28, the J gene TRBJ2-7, with D possibly matching TRBD1 (5 bases). The V gene lost 3 bases and the J gene lost 6 bases, with 9 bases spanning the gap. The CDR3 is 12 residues long. CDR1 is MDHEN, CDR2 SYDVKM, per germline.

The chain recombines TRBV7-2 with TRBJ2-3; 8 nucleotides line up with TRBD2. This CDR3 is 16 amino acids long. The J segment lost 6 bases and the V segment lost 5 bases, leaving 13 bases of the junction unmatched. Germline CDR1 SGHTA, CDR2 FQGNSA. DNA of the CDR3: TGTGCCAGCAGCCCCACAATAGCGGGGAGGTCGGATACGCAGTATTTT. Protein product: CASSPTIAGRSDTQYF.

The V and J genes are TRBV10-3 and TRBJ1-2, with 7 positions matching TRBD1. The germline V gene has CDR1 ENHRY and CDR2 SYGVKD. V was pared by 6 bases and J by 1 base, with 5 bases of the junction left unmatched. The CDR3 sequence is 14 residues long. The CDR3 DNA sequence: TGTGCCATCAGACCTCAGGGGGATAACTATGGCTACACCTTC. Its protein product is CAIRPQGDNYGYTF.